Listed here are 28 T cell receptor beta chains from one sample, sequenced in a study of T cells in Graves' hyperthyroidism and ophthalmopathy. Authors of the study amplified TCR beta CDR3 regions from RNA transcripts. During a first-round RT-PCR of the TCR CDR3, the HTBI primer set was used. TCRdb passed the multiplex PCR reads through MiXCR, listing each CDR3 protein once. The profile shows about half a million distinct CDR3 sequences, 15% to 20% of them singletons. Sequenced: blood. The receptors come from a man between 35 and 55 years old with Graves' ophthalmopathy.

For this clonotype: A much more abundant neighbour one base away suggests this may be a read error. The chain recombines TRBV28 with TRBJ2-6; tentatively, D is TRBD1 (6 bases). The V gene's germline CDR1 is MDHEN and CDR2 SYDVKM. Trimming stripped 6 bases from V and 0 bases from J, with 15 bases between. The CDR3 spans 17 residues. The DNA for the CDR3 is TGTGCCAGCAGCCGACGGGCAGGGGACTCTGGGGCCAACGTCCTGACTTTC. Amino acids: CASSRRAGDSGANVLTF. The variable domain in full, completed from reference TRBV28 and TRBJ2-6, reads DVKVTQSSRYLVKRTGEKVFLECVQDMDHENMFWYRQDPGLGLRLIYFSYDVKMKEKGDIPEGYSVSREKKERFSLILESASTNQTSMYLCASSRRAGDSGANVLTFGAGSRLTVL.

This clonotype was seen repeatedly, ten times or more. The chain combines TRBV12-3 or TRBV12-4 with TRBJ2-3, with 14 positions matching TRBD2. This CDR3 is built from 16 residues. Trimming took 6 bases from V and 4 from J; bases not matched to a gene: 6. DNA for the CDR3: TGTGCCAGCAGCCCCGGGACTAGCGGGAGTGCAGATACGCAGTATTTT. This codes for CASSPGTSGSADTQYF.

This clonotype was seen ten or more times. The chain carries TRBV7-9 and TRBJ2-1; 11 bases fit TRBD2. Germline CDR1 reads SEHNR; CDR2 reads FQNEAQ (reference sequence). The V and J ends lost 6 bases and 6 bases, in that order; junction bases with no gene match: 4. There are 14 residues in the CDR3. This chain's CDR3 is CASSFGTSGNEQFF. The CDR3 region has the DNA TGTGCCAGCAGTTTCGGGACTAGCGGCAATGAGCAGTTCTTC.

V gene TRBV18 combines with J gene TRBJ2-7, with TRBD1 matching over 10 bases. The CDR3 runs 17 residues. Trimming at V came to 0 bases and at J to 7 bases, leaving 12 bases not matched to a gene. Germline-derived CDR1 and CDR2 are KGHSH and LQKENI. As DNA, the CDR3 is TGTGCCAGCTCACCACCGGGAGCCGGGACAGGGGCTACAGAGCAGTACTTC. Translation: CASSPPGAGTGATEQYF.

This clonotype was seen a handful of times. This chain uses TRBV28 with TRBJ2-2, with D tentatively TRBD1 (5 bases). The CDR3 consists of 12 residues. The germline V and J ends were trimmed by 6 bases and 14 bases, with 16 bases remaining between them. Germline CDR1 MDHEN, CDR2 SYDVKM. This CDR3 is CASSPRTQALFF. As DNA, the CDR3 is TGTGCCAGCAGCCCCCGGACACAAGCCCTGTTTTTT.

This clonotype has a handful of counts. The chain links TRBV29-1 to TRBJ1-2; D is unclear. The V gene's germline CDR1 is SQVTM and CDR2 ANQGSEA. Trimming took off 8 bases at V and 9 bases at J, with 10 bases between the two ends. CDR3 length equals 9 residues. CDR3 nucleotides: TGCAGCTATTCCCCGAGCTACACCTTC. The encoded protein is CSYSPSYTF.

This clonotype was picked up many times. The chain carries TRBV7-8 and TRBJ2-3; 8 bases map to TRBD2. J was trimmed by 4 bases and V by 4 bases; bases with no gene match: 7. Germline loops: CDR1 SGHVS, CDR2 FQNEAQ. This CDR3 spans 15 amino acids. Here the CDR3 reads CASSYPSSGPDTQYF. CDR3 bases: TGTGCCAGCAGCTACCCGTCTAGCGGGCCAGATACGCAGTATTTT.

The gene calls are TRBV25-1 and TRBJ2-5, with 8 bases lining up with TRBD1. From germline, CDR1 is MGHDK and CDR2 SYGVNS. The CDR3 totals 17 residues. Unmatched junction bases numbered 13, after V lost 6 bases and J lost 1 base. CDR3 in DNA: TGTGCCAGCAGGCGGATTTGGACAGGGATGATCCAAGAGACCCAGTACTTC. It translates to CASRRIWTGMIQETQYF.

This chain joins TRBV11-2 and TRBJ2-1, with D possibly being TRBD1 or TRBD2 (5 bases each). CDR1 is SGHAT and CDR2 is FQNNGV in the germline V gene. V was clipped by 8 bases and J by 3 bases, with 26 bases between them. The CDR3 totals 18 residues. DNA for the CDR3: TGTGCCAGCGGATACCCCCCTACCGGGACGGCATACTACAATGAGCAGTTCTTC. Translation gives CASGYPPTGTAYYNEQFF.

This clonotype has at least ten counts. This chain joins TRBV7-8 and TRBJ1-1, with D hard to call. Trimming took 1 base from V and 7 from J, leaving 10 bases between them. Germline V gene lookup returns CDR1 SGHVS and CDR2 FQNEAQ. This CDR3 comprises 13 residues. The CDR3 sequence: CASSLGAEGEAFF. The CDR3 nucleotides read TGTGCCAGCAGCTTAGGGGCAGAGGGTGAAGCTTTCTTT.

Many counts were recorded for this clonotype. This chain uses TRBV20-1 with TRBJ2-5; the match to TRBD2 covers 7 bases. Trimming cost V 1 base and J 2 bases; bases outside gene matches: 7. The length of the CDR3 is 15 residues. From germline, CDR1 is DFQATT and CDR2 SNEGSKA (reference sequence). The CDR3 reads CSARAPASGQETQYF. The CDR3 nucleotides are TGCAGTGCTAGAGCCCCGGCTAGCGGACAAGAGACCCAGTACTTC.

In this sample, this clonotype turned up many times. J is TRBJ2-3 and V is TRBV7-2; TRBD2 matches at 12 bases. This CDR3 has 18 amino acids. V lost 0 bases and J lost 6; bases outside the gene matches: 10. CDR1 is SGHTA, CDR2 FQGNSA, per germline. The CDR3: CASSLALLAGGPSDTQYF. The CDR3 region has the DNA TGTGCCAGCAGCTTAGCGCTTCTAGCGGGGGGGCCATCCGATACGCAGTATTTT.

This clonotype was detected only a few times. This chain joins TRBV19 and TRBJ2-1; the match to TRBD2 covers 12 bases. In germline, CDR1 is LNHDA, CDR2 SQIVND (reference sequence). CDR3 size: 15 residues. J lost 9 bases, V lost 8 bases, and 11 bases had no gene match. The chain's CDR3 is CASRKGLAGITEQFF. The CDR3 region has the DNA TGTGCCAGTCGGAAAGGACTAGCGGGGATCACTGAGCAGTTCTTC.

This chain uses TRBV11-2 with TRBJ2-1, with 10 bases aligning to TRBD2. Germline assignment: CDR1 SGHAT and CDR2 FQNNGV. The CDR3 contains 14 residues. Losses at the gene ends were 2 bases for V and 10 bases for J; bases not matched to a gene: 5. This chain's CDR3 is CASSLNLAGAEQFF. Here the CDR3 DNA reads TGTGCCAGCAGCTTAAACCTAGCGGGGGCCGAGCAGTTCTTC.

This clonotype was counted a few times. This chain uses TRBV5-5 with TRBJ2-1; no definite D call. In germline, CDR1 is SGHKS, CDR2 YYEKEE (reference sequence). Trimming shortened V by 4 bases and J by 5 bases, and 13 bases separated the two germline ends. The CDR3 is 14 residues long. The CDR3 protein is CASSGDWVNNEQFF. DNA for the CDR3: TGTGCCAGCAGCGGTGACTGGGTAAACAATGAGCAGTTCTTC. Combining the CDR3 with reference TRBV5-5 and TRBJ2-1 gives the whole variable domain DAGVTQSPTHLIKTRGQQVTLRCSPISGHKSVSWYQQVLGQGPQFIFQYYEKEERGRGNFPDRFSARQFPNYSSELNVNALLLGDSALYLCASSGDWVNNEQFFGPGTRLTVL.

This clonotype was seen ten or more times. The chain couples TRBV2 to TRBJ1-2; 7 bases align to TRBD1. Germline CDR1 SNHLY, CDR2 FYNNEI. This CDR3 comprises 15 residues. J gave up 3 bases and V 4 bases, and 8 bases lay outside the gene matches. The CDR3 region has the DNA TGTGCCAGCAGTGCCGGCCGGGACAGCCACTATGGCTACACCTTC. Its translation is CASSAGRDSHYGYTF.

This clonotype was found a few times. The CDR3 is CASSLLLASADTQYF. CDR3 DNA sequence: TGTGCCAGCAGCTTATTACTAGCAAGTGCAGATACGCAGTATTTT. The V gene is TRBV7-9, the J gene TRBJ2-3; weak D call: TRBD2 (6 bases). The length of the CDR3 is 15 residues. Looked up from germline, CDR1 is SEHNR and CDR2 is FQNEAQ (reference sequence). Trimming left V 2 bases short and J 4 bases short, with 13 bases between. Together with reference TRBV7-9 and TRBJ2-3, the CDR3 gives the full variable domain: DTGVSQNPRHKITKRGQNVTFRCDPISEHNRLYWYRQTLGQGPEFLTYFQNEAQLEKSRLLSDRFSAERPKGSFSTLEIQRTEQGDSAMYLCASSLLLASADTQYFGPGTRLTVL.

The V call is TRBV9, the J call TRBJ2-3, with 9 positions matching TRBD2. The germline CDR1 and CDR2 sequences are SGDLS and YYNGEE. The CDR3 length is 16 residues. The V gene end was trimmed by 2 bases and the J gene end by 0 bases; junction bases not matched to a gene: 4. CDR3 DNA sequence: TGTGCCAGCAGCGTTAGCGGGGGCGCTAGCACAGATACGCAGTATTTT. Translation: CASSVSGGASTDTQYF. Full variable domain (missing parts from reference TRBV9 and TRBJ2-3): DSGVTQTPKHLITATGQRVTLRCSPRSGDLSVYWYQQSLDQGLQFLIQYYNGEERAKGNILERFSAQQFPDLHSELNLSSLELGDSALYFCASSVSGGASTDTQYFGPGTRLTVL.

This sequence joins TRBV4-1 and TRBJ2-7, with TRBD1 matching 7 bases. CDR1 and CDR2 (germline): MGHRA, YSYEKL. This CDR3 comprises 15 residues. Germline trimming cut 4 bases from V and 3 bases from J; bases unmatched to any gene: 9. In nucleotides, the CDR3 is TGCGCCAGCAGCCTCAGGGTGACAGGGAACTACGAGCAGTACTTC. Protein sequence: CASSLRVTGNYEQYF.

The chain uses TRBV11-1 and TRBJ1-5, with 8 bases that match TRBD1. The CDR3 runs to 13 residues. V lost 5 bases and J lost 11; bases outside the gene matches: 8. Per the germline V gene, CDR1 is SGHAT and CDR2 is FQDESV (reference sequence). This chain's CDR3 is CASSLDRDGAQHF. The DNA of the CDR3 is TGTGCCAGCAGCCTGGACAGGGATGGAGCCCAGCATTTT.

The rearrangement links TRBV20-1 to TRBJ1-2, with 9 bases aligning to TRBD1. The V gene's germline CDR1 is DFQATT and CDR2 SNEGSKA (reference sequence). CDR3 length: 14 amino acids. V shed 5 bases, J shed 8 bases, and the junction held 12 bases outside the gene matches. The chain's CDR3 is CSAEAQGAFDGYTF. The CDR3 DNA reads as TGCAGTGCTGAAGCACAGGGGGCCTTTGACGGCTACACCTTC.

The chain employs TRBV20-1 and TRBJ1-5, with unresolved D. The length of the CDR3 is 15 residues. With 4 bases removed from V and 6 bases from J, the gap between germline ends came to 19 bases. Germline V gene sequence: CDR1 DFQATT, CDR2 SNEGSKA (reference sequence). The CDR3 DNA sequence: TGCAGTGCTATCCCCCAGCGTGGGAGAGGTCAGCCCCAGCATTTT. Its translation is CSAIPQRGRGQPQHF.

The sample holds a few counts of this clonotype. CDR3 sequence (DNA): TGCGCCAGCAGCTTGGATGGATGGACCGTCCTTAGAGGGAGTGGTGAAAAACTGTTTTTT. Its protein product is CASSLDGWTVLRGSGEKLFF. The chain is built from TRBV5-1 and TRBJ1-4; D remains ambiguous. Germline lookup yields CDR1 SGHRS and CDR2 YFSETQ. The CDR3 length is 20 residues. The germline V and J ends were trimmed by 0 bases and 7 bases, with 28 bases remaining between them.

This clonotype has just a few counts. The rearrangement uses TRBV27 and TRBJ2-3; tentative D call: TRBD2 (6 bases). CDR3 length: 14 amino acids. Trimming left V 8 bases short and J 2 bases short, with 14 bases between. CDR1 is MNHEY and CDR2 is SMNVEV in the germline V gene (reference sequence). The CDR3 spells CASAREPYTDTQYF. In DNA form, the CDR3 reads TGTGCCAGCGCCCGGGAGCCGTACACAGATACGCAGTATTTT.

Here the CDR3 reads CASSLGLTPPTNEQFF. In DNA, the CDR3 is TGCGCCAGCAGCCTTGGACTAACGCCTCCCACCAATGAGCAGTTCTTC. This rearrangement joins TRBV4-3 to TRBJ2-1; D perhaps matches TRBD2 (6 bases). Germline assignment: CDR1 LGHNA and CDR2 YSLEER. The CDR3 extends over 16 amino acids. V lost 4 bases to trimming and J lost 6 bases, with 19 bases between them.

J is TRBJ2-7 and V is TRBV7-6, with TRBD1 as a possible D gene (5 bases). CDR3 size: 13 residues. V was clipped by 4 bases and J by 5 bases, with 12 bases between them. In germline, CDR1 is SGHVS, CDR2 FNYEAQ. The CDR3 sequence: CASSSPRVHEQYF. The CDR3 coding sequence is TGTGCCAGCAGCTCCCCCAGGGTCCACGAGCAGTACTTC.

This clonotype was observed many times. For the CDR3, the DNA is TGTGCCAGCAGTTTCGATAGGACTAGCGGGAAAAATGAGCAGTTCTTC. Its translation is CASSFDRTSGKNEQFF. J is TRBJ2-1 and V is TRBV28, with 12 nucleotides matching TRBD2. The CDR3 extends over 16 amino acids. Germline V gene data show CDR1 as MDHEN and CDR2 as SYDVKM. With V trimmed by 3 bases and J by 7 bases, 7 bases remained unmatched.

The DNA for the CDR3 is TGTGCCAGCAGTAAAACAGGGTTAACTAACTATGGCTACACCTTC. The encoded protein is CASSKTGLTNYGYTF. The V and J genes are TRBV6-1 and TRBJ1-2; maybe TRBD1 (6 bases). This CDR3 comprises 15 residues. Germline values: CDR1 MNHNS, CDR2 SASEGT. The V end lost 5 bases, the J end lost 0 bases, and 13 bases lay between the germline ends.